This T cell receptor (beta chain) was identified in a study of lymphopenia after photon versus proton radiotherapy. Study-wide results and limits: Survival link was tested only in deceased patients; proton benefit remains a possibility. Oligoclonal CD8+ Temra expansion after nadir drove photon patients' diversity drop. A bigger post-nadir fall in TCR diversity correlated inversely with survival time in deceased patients.

The assay was immunoSEQ multiplex PCR, and TCRdb's table has in-frame clones only and misses some. The repertoire holds some 41,000 clones, with 85% to 90% as singletons. This clone has just one count. Its specificity is unknown. The junction does not match germline at one end; this may be a read error. The source of this sequence is a woman in her 70s with pancreatic cancer. Some clones in this sample may be carry-over from other donors' samples. The sequences come from peripheral blood, collected from a patient treated with proton-based radiotherapy.

CDR3 sequence (DNA): TGTGCCAGCAGGGGTTACGTAGCGGGAACTACGCTGGTCTTC. Its protein product is CASRGYVAGTTLVF. The rearrangement links TRBV6-1 to TRBJ2-1, with 8 bases that match TRBD2. The CDR3 runs 14 residues. The germline CDR1 and CDR2 sequences are MNHNS and SASEGT.